These 4 T cell receptor beta chains share one sample of origin, sequenced in a study of breast tumors, draining lymph nodes, adjacent tissues. Samples came from axillary lymph nodes draining the breast cancer. TCRdb reprocessed the multiplex PCR reads via MiXCR and lists one record per CDR3 protein. The sample includes roughly 80,000 distinct CDR3 sequences, roughly 20% seen only once; the top ten take roughly 2.4%. The source material was axillary lymph node tissue. All receptors derive from a female donor with breast cancer. Some clones in this sample may be carry-over from other donors' samples.

Ten or more counts support this clonotype. V is TRBV20-1 and J is TRBJ2-2, with 12 bases aligning to TRBD1. The trim removed 6 bases at V and 5 bases at J, leaving 10 bases unmatched. CDR3 length equals 16 residues. Germline assignment: CDR1 DFQATT and CDR2 SNEGSKA (reference sequence). In DNA form, the CDR3 reads TGCAGTGCCAAGGGACAGGGGGCGCCTTGGACCGGGGAGCTGTTTTTT. Translated, it gives CSAKGQGAPWTGELFF.

This clonotype has a count of ten or more. The J gene is TRBJ2-3, the V gene TRBV11-2, with D possibly TRBD1 on 5 matching bases. The CDR3 sequence is 17 residues long. Trimming removed 1 base from V and 0 bases from J, with 14 bases in between. CDR1 and CDR2 from the germline V gene are SGHAT and FQNNGV. The CDR3 DNA reads as TGTGCCAGCAGCTTAGTTACAGGTGGAACAAGCACAGATACGCAGTATTTT. This codes for CASSLVTGGTSTDTQYF. Using reference TRBV11-2 and TRBJ2-3 for the parts outside the CDR3, the full variable domain is EAGVAQSPRYKIIEKRQSVAFWCNPISGHATLYWYQQILGQGPKLLIQFQNNGVVDDSQLPKDRFSAERLKGVDSTLKIQPAKLEDSAVYLCASSLVTGGTSTDTQYFGPGTRLTVL.

This clonotype was recorded many times. CDR3 sequence reads: CASSDAAEYSNQPQHF. The CDR3 nucleotides read TGTGCCAGTTCCGACGCGGCGGAATATAGCAATCAGCCCCAGCATTTT. The rearrangement links TRBV6-2 or TRBV6-3 to TRBJ1-5; D unresolved. V was trimmed by 9 bases and J by 0 bases, leaving 18 bases between them. Germline V gene sequence: CDR1 MNHEY, CDR2 SVGEGT. This CDR3 is 16 amino acids long.

This clonotype occurred many times. J is TRBJ2-1 and V is TRBV19; TRBD2 aligns across 12 bases. Trimming at V came to 4 bases and at J to 15 bases, leaving 10 bases not matched to a gene. This CDR3 comprises 14 residues. From germline, CDR1 is LNHDA and CDR2 SQIVND (reference sequence). CDR3 residues: CASSSGTSGRRRFF. Written as DNA, the CDR3 is TGTGCCAGTAGTAGTGGGACTAGCGGGCGCCGGAGGTTCTTC. Based on the CDR3 plus reference TRBV19 and TRBJ2-1, the full variable domain is DGGITQSPKYLFRKEGQNVTLSCEQNLNHDAMYWYRQDPGQGLRLIYYSQIVNDFQKGDIAEGYSVSREKKESFPLTVTSAQKNPTAFYLCASSSGTSGRRRFFGPGTRLTVL.